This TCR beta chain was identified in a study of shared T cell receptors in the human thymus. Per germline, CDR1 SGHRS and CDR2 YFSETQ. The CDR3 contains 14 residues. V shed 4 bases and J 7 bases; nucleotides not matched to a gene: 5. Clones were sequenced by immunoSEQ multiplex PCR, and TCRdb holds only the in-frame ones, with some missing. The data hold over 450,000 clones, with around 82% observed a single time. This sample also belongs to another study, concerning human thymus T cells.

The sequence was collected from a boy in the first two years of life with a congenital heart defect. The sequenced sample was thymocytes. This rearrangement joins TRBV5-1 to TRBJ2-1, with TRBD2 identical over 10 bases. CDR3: CASSGSSGSNEQFF. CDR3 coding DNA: TGCGCCAGCAGCGGTTCTAGCGGGAGTAATGAGCAGTTCTTC.